These 30 T cell receptor beta chains were sequenced from one sample in a study of blood T cell repertoires in COVID-19. Produced via immunoSEQ multiplex PCR; TCRdb's table is partial and in-frame only. The table includes around 260,000 clones, approximately 91% detected once. Sequencing was done on a sample of peripheral blood. These receptors all stem from a woman in her thirties or forties who had recovered from COVID-19.

The chain is built from TRBV18 and TRBJ1-4; a weak D match, TRBD1 (6 bases). Trimming removed 3 bases at V and 4 bases at J, with 18 bases between. CDR3 length equals 17 residues. Germline loops: CDR1 KGHSH, CDR2 LQKENI. The CDR3 DNA reads TGTGCCAGCTCACCCTATCCCCAGGGGCTTGGTAATGAAAAACTGTTTTTT. Its protein is CASSPYPQGLGNEKLFF.

The chain couples TRBV28 to TRBJ1-1; no clear D. The CDR3 covers 11 residues. CDR1 and CDR2 (germline): MDHEN, SYDVKM. The V end lost 5 bases, the J end lost 11 bases, and 12 bases lay between the germline ends. CDR3 protein: CASSENNVAFF. CDR3 in DNA: TGTGCCAGCAGTGAAAACAATGTGGCTTTCTTT.

The rearrangement joins TRBV29-1 to TRBJ2-1; 12 bases agree with TRBD2. This CDR3 is 16 amino acids long. The V gene's germline CDR1 is SQVTM and CDR2 ANQGSEA. V shed 7 bases and J 4 bases; nucleotides not matched to a gene: 11. The chain's CDR3 is CSGSPTSGRSYNEQFF. Written as DNA, the CDR3 is TGCAGCGGATCCCCGACTAGCGGGAGAAGTTACAATGAGCAGTTCTTC.

The CDR3 sequence: CASSFLPGRLGVGETQYF. In DNA, the CDR3 is TGTGCCAGCAGTTTTTTGCCTGGGAGGTTGGGGGTGGGAGAGACCCAGTACTTC. The chain has TRBV28 and TRBJ2-5; possible D gene TRBD2, 6 bases. CDR1 MDHEN and CDR2 SYDVKM come from the germline V gene. CDR3 size: 18 residues. V gave up 3 bases and J gave up 4 bases, with 24 bases separating them.

The chain carries TRBV2 and TRBJ2-5; D is perhaps TRBD2 (5 bases). The V gene's germline CDR1 is SNHLY and CDR2 FYNNEI. V was pared by 0 bases and J by 1 base, with 6 bases between. This CDR3 spans 14 amino acids. The DNA of the CDR3 is TGTGCCAGCAGTGAAGCGGGAGTCCAAGAGACCCAGTACTTC. Its translation: CASSEAGVQETQYF.

This clone has more than one count but fewer than ten. The chain has TRBV19 and TRBJ1-5; D is uncertain. The CDR3 contains 12 residues. Trimming took 8 bases from V and 6 from J, leaving 11 bases between them. Germline V gives CDR1 LNHDA, CDR2 SQIVND (reference sequence). Here the CDR3 reads CASYGGRQPQHF. Written as DNA, the CDR3 is TGTGCCAGTTATGGAGGGCGTCAGCCCCAGCATTTT.

The V and J genes are TRBV27 and TRBJ2-1; 8 nucleotides line up with TRBD1. The CDR3 has 17 amino acids. Germline CDR1 is MNHEY and CDR2 is SMNVEV (reference sequence). The V and J ends lost 3 bases and 0 bases, in that order; junction bases with no gene match: 7. The CDR3 protein is CASSFFLGTGSYNEQFF. The CDR3 DNA sequence: TGTGCCAGCAGTTTTTTTTTAGGGACAGGCTCCTACAATGAGCAGTTCTTC.

The chain employs TRBV6-5 and TRBJ2-7, with TRBD1 matching 10 bases. V lost 8 bases and J lost 4; bases outside the gene matches: 5. The germline gives CDR1 MNHEY, CDR2 SVGAGI. CDR3 length: 13 amino acids. This CDR3 reads CASQGQGQYEQYF. The CDR3 DNA is TGTGCCAGCCAGGGACAGGGGCAATACGAGCAGTACTTC.

The CDR3 sequence is CASTSLAGSYEQYF. CDR3 DNA: TGTGCCAGCACCTCTCTAGCGGGCTCCTACGAGCAGTACTTC. The J gene is TRBJ2-7, the V gene TRBV3-1 (or the pseudogene TRBV3-2); TRBD2 agrees at 8 bases. This CDR3 is 14 amino acids long. CDR1 is LGHDT and CDR2 is YNNKEL in the germline V gene (reference sequence). Germline trimming cut 7 bases from V and 0 bases from J; bases unmatched to any gene: 5.

This clone was seen just once. The V and J genes are TRBV3-1 (or the pseudogene TRBV3-2) and TRBJ2-1; perhaps TRBD2 as D (5 bases). The CDR3 extends over 12 amino acids. Germline V CDR1 and CDR2: LGHDT, YNNKEL (reference sequence). V shed 4 bases and J shed 5 bases, with 6 bases lying between them. The CDR3 nucleotides read TGTGCCAGCAGCCTCGGGGACAATGAGCAGTTCTTC. The encoded protein is CASSLGDNEQFF.

This clone showed up just once. The rearrangement joins TRBV7-2 to TRBJ2-3; D is undetermined. CDR3 length equals 16 residues. The V and J ends lost 1 base and 2 bases respectively, with 13 bases between them. CDR1 and CDR2 from the germline V gene are SGHTA and FQGNSA. CDR3: CASSLGQLRLTDTQYF. The CDR3 DNA is TGTGCCAGCAGCTTAGGTCAGTTGCGGCTCACAGATACGCAGTATTTT.

The chain combines TRBV28 with TRBJ2-7, with D hard to call. V lost 6 bases and J lost 6, with 15 bases in between. The CDR3 extends over 13 amino acids. CDR1 is MDHEN and CDR2 is SYDVKM in the germline V gene. The CDR3, as DNA: TGTGCCAGCAGGCGCCCCGAGCGTGGCGAGCAGTACTTC. Protein: CASRRPERGEQYF.

The gene calls are TRBV28 and TRBJ1-2; 7 bases are a match to TRBD1. Germline V CDR1 and CDR2: MDHEN, SYDVKM. Germline trimming cut 3 bases from V and 5 bases from J; bases unmatched to any gene: 9. The length of the CDR3 is 15 residues. CDR3 nucleotide sequence: TGTGCCAGCAGTTTTGTCCAGGGGGTAGGGTATGGCTACACCTTC. Its protein is CASSFVQGVGYGYTF.

V is TRBV27 and J is TRBJ2-6; 10 nucleotides match TRBD2. The V gene end was trimmed by 2 bases and the J gene end by 0 bases; junction bases not matched to a gene: 19. This CDR3 has 23 residues. Germline assignment: CDR1 MNHEY and CDR2 SMNVEV (reference sequence). The CDR3 DNA reads as TGTGCCAGCAGTTTAATGCGTGTGATGGTAGCGGGAGGACGCGACTCTGGGGCCAACGTCCTGACTTTC. Translated, it gives CASSLMRVMVAGGRDSGANVLTF.

V is TRBV10-3 and J is TRBJ1-5; 7 bases line up with TRBD1. This CDR3 comprises 14 residues. V lost 3 bases to trimming and J lost 2 bases; unmatched junction nucleotides: 1. The germline CDR1 and CDR2 sequences are ENHRY and SYGVKD. CDR3 sequence: CAISEDRGNQPQHF. For the CDR3, the DNA is TGTGCCATCAGTGAAGACAGGGGCAATCAGCCCCAGCATTTT.

This chain joins TRBV30 and TRBJ2-5, with 8 bases fitting TRBD1. Germline assignment: CDR1 GTSNPN and CDR2 SVGIG (reference sequence). The CDR3 has 15 residues. V shed 2 bases, J shed 4 bases, and the junction held 9 bases outside the gene matches. The CDR3 DNA sequence: TGTGCCTGGAGTTTGGTGCAGGGGGCTAGAGAGACCCAGTACTTC. It is translated as CAWSLVQGARETQYF.

Concerning this clone: At one of its ends the junction is not consistent with the germline gene, which may arise from a read error. This sequence joins TRBV7-7 and TRBJ2-1; 11 nucleotides agree with TRBD2. The germline gives CDR1 SSHAT, CDR2 FNYEAQ (reference sequence). CDR3 size: 16 residues. For the CDR3, the DNA is TGTGCTAGCAGCTTAGCTCTAGCGGGAGGCTACAATGAGCAGTTCTTC. Its translation: CASSLALAGGYNEQFF.

This clone occurred once. V and J are TRBV30 and TRBJ1-6, with TRBD1 matching 9 bases. After removal of 2 bases from V and 9 bases from J, the junction contained 8 bases not matched to a gene. This CDR3 has 15 amino acids. Germline V gene data show CDR1 as GTSNPN and CDR2 as SVGIG (reference sequence). As DNA, the CDR3 is TGTGCCTGGAGTTCACCCGGGACAGGGACTTCACCCCTCCACTTT. Amino acids: CAWSSPGTGTSPLHF.

The CDR3: CASSPTGGLYEQYF. In DNA, the CDR3 is TGCGCCAGCAGCCCCACAGGGGGTCTCTACGAGCAGTACTTC. The chain recombines TRBV4-1 with TRBJ2-7, with TRBD1 matching over 8 bases. Germline CDR1 is MGHRA and CDR2 is YSYEKL. The CDR3 covers 14 residues. Trimming cost V 4 bases and J 3 bases; bases outside gene matches: 5.

Written as DNA, the CDR3 is TGTGCCTGGCCGGGACACCTGAACACCGGGGAGCTGTTTTTT. It is translated as CAWPGHLNTGELFF. The chain couples TRBV30 to TRBJ2-2; TRBD1 might be the D (6 bases). Trimming took 5 bases from V and 1 from J, leaving 11 bases between them. Germline V gene lookup returns CDR1 GTSNPN and CDR2 SVGIG (reference sequence). This CDR3 is 14 amino acids long.

V gene TRBV14 combines with J gene TRBJ2-5; 9 bases map to TRBD1. CDR1 SGHDN and CDR2 FVKESK come from the germline V gene. The trim removed 6 bases at V and 5 bases at J, leaving 10 bases unmatched. This CDR3 region has 15 residues. The CDR3 loop is CASSAHRGLRETQYF. In DNA form, the CDR3 reads TGTGCCAGCAGTGCACACAGGGGGCTACGGGAGACCCAGTACTTC.

The V gene is TRBV18, the J gene TRBJ1-5; D possibly corresponds to TRBD1 (5 bases). This CDR3 has 14 amino acids. Trimming took off 4 bases at V and 0 bases at J, with 7 bases between the two ends. Germline CDR1 KGHSH, CDR2 LQKENI. The chain's CDR3 is CASSRDSSNQPQHF. In DNA form, the CDR3 reads TGTGCCAGCTCACGCGACAGTAGCAATCAGCCCCAGCATTTT.

This clone was seen only once. The genes are TRBV25-1 and TRBJ2-1; 12 bases are shared with TRBD2. Germline CDR1 is MGHDK and CDR2 is SYGVNS. Trimming cost V 4 bases and J 7 bases; bases outside gene matches: 8. The CDR3 spans 16 residues. The CDR3: CASSVTSGSVGNEQFF. The DNA of the CDR3 is TGTGCCAGCAGTGTGACTAGCGGGAGCGTGGGGAATGAGCAGTTCTTC. Variable domain in full (rest from reference TRBV25-1 and TRBJ2-1): EADIYQTPRYLVIGTGKKITLECSQTMGHDKMYWYQQDPGMELHLIHYSYGVNSTEKGDLSSESTVSRIRTEHFPLTLESARPSHTSQYLCASSVTSGSVGNEQFFGPGTRLTVL.

In this sample, this clone turned up once. The chain recombines TRBV7-2 with TRBJ1-2, with D perhaps matching TRBD1 (6 bases). Looked up from germline, CDR1 is SGHTA and CDR2 is FQGNSA. The CDR3 length is 12 residues. Trimming removed 2 bases from V and 5 bases from J, with 6 bases in between. CDR3 residues: CASSLTGYGYTF. The CDR3 bases are TGTGCCAGCAGCTTAACAGGGTATGGCTACACCTTC.

The chain carries TRBV6-5 and TRBJ1-3, with 7 bases aligning to TRBD1. V shed 6 bases and J 3 bases; nucleotides not matched to a gene: 5. Germline V gives CDR1 MNHEY, CDR2 SVGAGI. There are 14 residues in the CDR3. CDR3 in amino acids: CASREGANGNTIYF. The CDR3 DNA reads TGTGCCAGCAGGGAGGGGGCGAATGGAAACACCATATATTTT.

The chain recombines TRBV14 with TRBJ2-1, with 7 bases identical to TRBD2. With 0 bases clipped from V and 2 bases from J, the junction kept 1 base outside the gene matches. Germline loops: CDR1 SGHDN, CDR2 FVKESK. The CDR3 spans 15 residues. CDR3 bases: TGTGCCAGCAGCCAAGACCTAGCGGCCTACAATGAGCAGTTCTTC. Amino acid sequence: CASSQDLAAYNEQFF.

The CDR3 loop is CASRGQGGNQPQHF. CDR3 nucleotides: TGTGCCAGCAGGGGACAGGGCGGCAATCAGCCCCAGCATTTT. The chain recombines TRBV6-5 with TRBJ1-5; TRBD1 agrees at 9 bases. The CDR3 is 14 amino acids. In germline, CDR1 is MNHEY, CDR2 SVGAGI. V trimming: 6 bases; J trimming: 2 bases; junction bases outside the gene matches: 2.

V gene TRBV4-2 combines with J gene TRBJ2-7; 8 nucleotides agree with TRBD1. From germline, CDR1 is LGHNA and CDR2 YNFKEQ. Unmatched junction bases numbered 4, after V lost 4 bases and J lost 2 bases. The CDR3 loop spans 14 amino acids. Here the CDR3 reads CASSPGQGTYEQYF. The DNA of the CDR3 is TGTGCCAGCAGCCCCGGACAGGGTACCTACGAGCAGTACTTC.

The rearrangement links TRBV7-2 to TRBJ2-1, with 12 positions matching TRBD2. Germline V gives CDR1 SGHTA, CDR2 FQGNSA. J lost 9 bases, V lost 5 bases, and 11 bases had no gene match. The CDR3 consists of 16 residues. In DNA form, the CDR3 reads TGTGCCAGCAGCCCTAGCCGACTAGCGGGAGACATTGAGCAGTTCTTC. Translated: CASSPSRLAGDIEQFF.

The chain is built from TRBV7-3 and TRBJ2-5, with a tentative D call TRBD2 (6 bases). The CDR3 is made up of 15 amino acids. Trimming left V 5 bases short and J 4 bases short, with 17 bases between. Looked up from germline, CDR1 is SGHTA and CDR2 is FQGTGA. The CDR3 loop is CASSKGLTQGETQYF. The CDR3 coding sequence is TGTGCCAGCAGCAAGGGACTCACTCAGGGAGAGACCCAGTACTTC.